These 13 T cell receptor beta chains share one sample of origin, sequenced in a study of molecular identifiers for immune sequencing clone quantification. TCRdb fed the PCR reads into MiXCR, producing one record per CDR3 protein. The sample lists roughly 320,000 distinct CDR3 sequences; about 22% were seen once. Sequencing was done on a sample of naive CD8+ T cells from blood, with Jurkat cell RNA spiked in. Subset here: FACS-sorted CD8+CD4-CCR7+CD45RA+ naive T cells. The receptors shown here come from a human donor in good health. Some libraries in this study had Jurkat cell RNA spiked in.

As regards this clonotype: A single base separates this from a much larger clone, so it may be a read error. The chain uses TRBV29-1 and TRBJ2-7; 7 nucleotides line up with TRBD1. Trimming cost V 3 bases and J 2 bases; bases outside gene matches: 4. The CDR3 sequence is 13 residues long. The germline V gene encodes CDR1 SQVTM and CDR2 ANQGSEA. CDR3 in amino acids: CSVETGWTYEQYF. For the CDR3, the DNA is TGCAGCGTTGAGACAGGGTGGACCTACGAGCAGTACTTC.

This clonotype was observed at least ten times. The chain links TRBV6-6 to TRBJ2-1; TRBD1 is a possible D gene (6 bases). The CDR3 has 14 residues. The germline V gene encodes CDR1 MNHNY and CDR2 SVGAGI (reference sequence). Trimming took 4 bases from V and 7 from J, leaving 14 bases between them. CDR3 DNA: TGTGCCAGCAGTTCAACAGGGACGGTAAATGAGCAGTTCTTC. This encodes CASSSTGTVNEQFF.

There are many counts of this clonotype. The chain carries TRBV5-1 and TRBJ2-1, with D possibly being TRBD1 or TRBD2 (6 bases each). This CDR3 has 15 amino acids. CDR1 is SGHRS, CDR2 YFSETQ, per germline. The V end lost 4 bases, the J end lost 4 bases, and 15 bases lay between the germline ends. The CDR3 protein is CASSPRGGFYNEQFF. The CDR3 region has the DNA TGCGCCAGCAGCCCGAGAGGGGGGTTTTACAATGAGCAGTTCTTC.

This clonotype was seen ten or more times. The chain recombines TRBV6-5 with TRBJ2-3; D ambiguous. This CDR3 has 14 residues. Germline V CDR1 and CDR2: MNHEY, SVGAGI. V was cut by 2 bases and J by 1 base, with 7 bases left in between. CDR3 in amino acids: CASSYMAGTDTQYF. In DNA form, the CDR3 reads TGTGCCAGCAGTTACATGGCGGGCACAGATACGCAGTATTTT.

In this sample, this clonotype turned up many times. The chain links TRBV6-6 to TRBJ2-3; the match to TRBD2 covers 8 bases. The trim removed 6 bases at V and 4 bases at J, leaving 6 bases unmatched. This CDR3 has 14 residues. The germline V gene has CDR1 MNHNY and CDR2 SVGAGI (reference sequence). CDR3 loop: CASSTGLGSDTQYF. In DNA, the CDR3 is TGTGCCAGCAGCACGGGACTAGGATCAGATACGCAGTATTTT.

The rearrangement joins TRBV11-2 to TRBJ2-3, with D perhaps TRBD1 (6 bases). Trimming left V 5 bases short and J 2 bases short, with 17 bases between. Germline CDR1 and CDR2: SGHAT and FQNNGV. The CDR3 extends over 16 amino acids. CDR3 protein: CASSTPDSPLTDTQYF. The CDR3 DNA sequence: TGTGCCAGCAGCACACCGGACAGCCCCCTCACAGATACGCAGTATTTT. The entire variable domain, with the rest obtained from reference TRBV11-2 and TRBJ2-3, is as follows: EAGVAQSPRYKIIEKRQSVAFWCNPISGHATLYWYQQILGQGPKLLIQFQNNGVVDDSQLPKDRFSAERLKGVDSTLKIQPAKLEDSAVYLCASSTPDSPLTDTQYFGPGTRLTVL.

This clonotype came up many times. The genes are TRBV27 and TRBJ1-2; TRBD1 matches 7 bases. Germline loops: CDR1 MNHEY, CDR2 SMNVEV (reference sequence). The ends lost 5 bases at V and 4 bases at J; junction bases unmatched: 19. The CDR3 loop spans 18 amino acids. The CDR3 coding sequence is TGTGCCAGCAGTCCGCAGACAGGGACCTACCTACCCTCCTATGGCTACACCTTC. This encodes CASSPQTGTYLPSYGYTF.

This clonotype was recorded at least ten times. The chain joins TRBV7-9 to TRBJ2-2; maybe TRBD2 (5 bases). CDR1 is SEHNR and CDR2 is FQNEAQ in the germline V gene (reference sequence). The CDR3 covers 14 residues. The ends were cut back, 10 bases at V and 1 base at J, with 13 bases in the middle. The CDR3 DNA reads TGTGCCACGCAACTAGTAGGGAACACCGGGGAGCTGTTTTTT. It is translated as CATQLVGNTGELFF.

In the case of this clonotype: A much larger clone differs by one base, so this may be a read error. The V gene is TRBV2, the J gene TRBJ1-1, with D unclear. The germline V gene encodes CDR1 SNHLY and CDR2 FYNNEI. The CDR3 runs to 14 residues. Trimming pared 1 base from V and 4 bases from J, leaving 10 bases between. Here the CDR3 DNA reads TGTGCCAGCAGTGAAGGGTCAATGGGCACTGAAGCTTTCTTT. Residues: CASSEGSMGTEAFF.

About this clonotype: A much larger clone lies one base from this, so it may be a read error. The DNA is omitted, as the CDR3 cannot be located on it reliably, and the CDR3 follows TCRdb's listing. Here the CDR3 reads CASSLLWASGTHERFF. The V and J genes are TRBV11-2 and TRBJ2-1; the table's D gene call, TRBD2, was not cross checked with the DNA. The CDR3 is 16 residues long, ends included. CDR1 and CDR2 (germline): SGHAT, FQNNGV.

This clonotype has ten or more counts. The rearrangement joins TRBV7-9 to TRBJ2-1; D might be TRBD1 (6 bases). Trimming took off 1 base at V and 8 bases at J, with 12 bases between the two ends. This CDR3 contains 14 residues. Germline CDR1 reads SEHNR; CDR2 reads FQNEAQ (reference sequence). CDR3 nucleotides: TGTGCCAGCAGCTTAGGAGTCAGGGGACATGAGCAGTTCTTC. Its translation: CASSLGVRGHEQFF.

The chain links TRBV12-3 or TRBV12-4 to TRBJ2-3, with 9 bases lining up with TRBD2. CDR3 length: 16 amino acids. V was pared by 8 bases and J by 2 bases, with 11 bases of the junction left unmatched. The DNA of the CDR3 is TGTGCCAGCCTGGTGGTAGCGGGGGTTGCCACAGATACGCAGTATTTT. Translated, it gives CASLVVAGVATDTQYF.

This clonotype was recorded only once. The chain recombines TRBV2 with TRBJ1-2, with D unclear. CDR1 is SNHLY and CDR2 is FYNNEI in the germline V gene. Trimming stripped 0 bases from V and 4 bases from J, with 27 bases between. This CDR3 comprises 20 residues. CDR3 nucleotide sequence: TGTGCCAGCAGTGAAGCCTTTAGACAACCTCCCAGGACGAGCAGCTATGGCTACACCTTC. It yields the protein CASSEAFRQPPRTSSYGYTF.